The clone carrying this T cell receptor beta chain was found a few times. Its target is not known. CDR3 and TCR beta VDJ profiling relied on a genomic DNA template. MiXCR was run by TCRdb on the reads, yielding one entry per CDR3 protein. The data contain about 240,000 distinct CDR3 sequences, approximately 50% of them seen just once; the ten biggest clones take up 7.8%. This record comes from a study of CD8+CD57+ T cells in acquired aplastic anemia. Turning to the study itself: An average of 3.2 ug of DNA was obtained from sorted CD4+ and CD8+ cells. Study results and caveats: Between patients and controls, CD8+ Simpson's diversity did not vary significantly.

Sequencing involved patients with CD8+CD57+ cell expansion previously shown by flow cytometry. Every one of the patients had aplastic anemia (severe, acquired). By the time of blood sampling, patients had still received no therapy. Germline V lookup: CDR1 SNHLY, CDR2 FYNNEI. Trimming took 6 bases from V and 2 from J, leaving 7 bases between them. The CDR3 length is 12 residues. The clonotype was recovered from a human donor with aplastic anemia. This rearrangement joins TRBV2 to TRBJ1-2; no clear D. Material: sorted CD4+, CD8+, or CD8+CD57+ T cells (not recorded which) from PBMCs. The CDR3 DNA reads TGTGCCAGCAGGGTAGCGAACTATGGCTACACCTTC. Amino acids: CASRVANYGYTF.